The 30 T cell receptor beta chains listed next were all sequenced from one sample in a study of blood T cell repertoires in COVID-19 (dated by TCRdb to 2018 to 2020). Receptor amplification or capture employed the immunoSEQ multiplex PCR assay. This is the immuneACCESS table as TCRdb keeps it, with only in-frame sequences that have V and J called. A part of the clones is gone; compared with another copy, unresolved V genes explain less than half, and the rest is unexplained. This sample holds more than 150,000 clones; 85% to 90% were observed only once. The ten most abundant clones make up more than 14% of the sample. Sequencing was performed on peripheral blood. The receptors were gathered from a woman aged 35 to 49 with acute or convalescent COVID-19.

This clone came up once. This chain links TRBV18 with TRBJ2-5, with 14 bases that match TRBD2. There are 17 residues in the CDR3. V lost 6 bases to trimming and J lost 1 base; unmatched junction nucleotides: 7. Germline values: CDR1 KGHSH, CDR2 LQKENI. The CDR3, as DNA: TGTGCCAGCTCCCCGGCCGGACTAGCGGGAGGCCAAGAGACCCAGTACTTC. Amino acids: CASSPAGLAGGQETQYF.

The chain recombines TRBV6-2 or TRBV6-3 with TRBJ1-3; D gene uncertain. Germline loops: CDR1 MNHEY, CDR2 SVGEGT. The CDR3 runs to 16 residues. Trimming left V 4 bases short and J 1 base short, with 14 bases between. The CDR3 loop reads CASSFFSMTSGNTIYF. The CDR3 nucleotides read TGTGCCAGCAGTTTTTTTAGTATGACTTCTGGAAACACCATATATTTT.

This chain uses TRBV5-1 with TRBJ1-4; D ambiguous. Trimming took 4 bases from V and 2 from J, leaving 15 bases between them. The germline V gene encodes CDR1 SGHRS and CDR2 YFSETQ. The CDR3 spans 16 residues. In DNA, the CDR3 is TGCGCCAGCAGCCCGGTCTACTTGGAGACTAATGAAAAACTGTTTTTT. Amino acids: CASSPVYLETNEKLFF.

The J gene is TRBJ2-7, the V gene TRBV4-1, with TRBD1 matching over 9 bases. CDR1 is MGHRA, CDR2 YSYEKL, per germline. V was clipped by 2 bases and J by 4 bases; unmatched bases: 9. The CDR3 covers 16 residues. The CDR3 sequence: CASSQPTGTGLYEQYF. Written as DNA, the CDR3 is TGCGCCAGCAGCCAACCAACCGGGACAGGGTTGTACGAGCAGTACTTC.

The rearrangement joins TRBV6-5 to TRBJ1-2, with 10 positions matching TRBD1. The V and J ends lost 1 base and 3 bases, in that order; junction bases with no gene match: 2. The germline gives CDR1 MNHEY, CDR2 SVGAGI. The CDR3 runs 15 residues. The CDR3 DNA sequence: TGTGCCAGCAGTTACTTGACAGGGGGCGACTATGGCTACACCTTC. It translates to CASSYLTGGDYGYTF.

CDR3 loop: CSATGPYEQYF. In DNA, the CDR3 is TGCAGTGCTACAGGGCCCTACGAGCAGTACTTC. This sequence joins TRBV20-1 and TRBJ2-7; D possibly corresponds to TRBD1 (5 bases). The CDR3 loop spans 11 amino acids. In germline, CDR1 is DFQATT, CDR2 SNEGSKA (reference sequence). V was pared by 4 bases and J by 2 bases, with 6 bases between.

The chain joins TRBV24-1 to TRBJ2-1; TRBD2 matches at 12 bases. V lost 4 bases and J lost 4; bases outside the gene matches: 10. The length of the CDR3 is 18 residues. Germline V gene sequence: CDR1 KGHDR, CDR2 SFDVKD. CDR3: CATSDMTSGGPEYNEQFF. For the CDR3, the DNA is TGTGCCACCAGTGACATGACTAGCGGGGGCCCCGAATACAATGAGCAGTTCTTC.

The rearrangement joins TRBV11-3 to TRBJ2-5; 8 bases fit TRBD1. Germline loops: CDR1 SGHNT, CDR2 YENEEA. J lost 3 bases, V lost 4 bases, and 10 bases had no gene match. The CDR3 loop spans 16 amino acids. CDR3 residues: CASSSSTGAQKETQYF. The CDR3 DNA follows: TGTGCCAGCAGCTCCTCGACAGGGGCCCAAAAAGAGACCCAGTACTTC.

This clone was counted a single time. The chain uses TRBV20-1 and TRBJ2-7; 7 bases agree with TRBD1. Germline CDR1 is DFQATT and CDR2 is SNEGSKA (reference sequence). J was trimmed by 3 bases and V by 4 bases; bases with no gene match: 3. The CDR3 is 12 residues long. The DNA of the CDR3 is TGCAGTGCTACTGACAGGGTCTACGAGCAGTACTTC. Translated: CSATDRVYEQYF.

This chain uses TRBV28 with TRBJ2-1; 9 bases fit TRBD1. Germline CDR1 reads MDHEN; CDR2 reads SYDVKM. The CDR3 is made up of 15 amino acids. V lost 3 bases and J lost 6; bases outside the gene matches: 6. CDR3 sequence (DNA): TGTGCCAGCAGTTTTTATGGGACAGGGATCAATGAGCAGTTCTTC. This translates into CASSFYGTGINEQFF.

This chain links TRBV6-2 or TRBV6-3 with TRBJ2-4, with a weak D call TRBD2 (6 bases). CDR1 and CDR2 from the germline V gene are MNHEY and SVGEGT. V lost 5 bases and J lost 3, with 20 bases in between. CDR3 length: 17 amino acids. CDR3 residues: CASSPGRLVGVKNIQYF. For the CDR3, the DNA is TGTGCCAGCAGTCCCGGACGACTAGTGGGGGTCAAAAACATTCAGTACTTC.

This chain joins TRBV4-1 and TRBJ2-7; D might be TRBD2 (6 bases). This CDR3 has 13 residues. CDR1 and CDR2 (germline): MGHRA, YSYEKL. V was clipped by 4 bases and J by 7 bases, with 14 bases between them. The CDR3 loop is CASSPSGPGEQYF. CDR3 coding DNA: TGCGCCAGCAGCCCGAGCGGGCCAGGAGAGCAGTACTTC.

The table lists this clone with a count of one. This chain links TRBV7-9 with TRBJ1-5; 10 bases are shared with TRBD1. In germline, CDR1 is SEHNR, CDR2 FQNEAQ (reference sequence). The CDR3 totals 19 residues. V gave up 3 bases and J gave up 0 bases; unmatched junction bases: 11. The CDR3 protein is CASSFSAGQGDYSNQPQHF. Written as DNA, the CDR3 is TGTGCCAGCAGCTTTTCAGCTGGACAGGGGGACTATAGCAATCAGCCCCAGCATTTT.

This chain uses TRBV6-5 with TRBJ2-3; D unclear. Trimming left V 9 bases short and J 0 bases short, with 13 bases between. This CDR3 region has 14 residues. Germline CDR1 MNHEY, CDR2 SVGAGI. The chain's CDR3 is CASSPGVSTDTQYF. DNA of the CDR3: TGTGCCAGTTCACCTGGAGTTAGCACAGATACGCAGTATTTT.

The chain uses TRBV3-1 (or the pseudogene TRBV3-2) and TRBJ1-1; D might be TRBD1 (5 bases). The V end lost 2 bases, the J end lost 4 bases, and 8 bases lay between the germline ends. Germline V gene lookup returns CDR1 LGHDT and CDR2 YNNKEL (reference sequence). The CDR3 has 13 amino acids. The CDR3 nucleotides read TGTGCCAGCAGCCAAAGGGGCCTCACTGAAGCTTTCTTT. It codes for CASSQRGLTEAFF.

The chain links TRBV2 to TRBJ2-2; unclear D gene. The CDR3 runs to 14 residues. Germline CDR1 SNHLY, CDR2 FYNNEI. V lost 6 bases to trimming and J lost 3 bases, with 11 bases between them. Here the CDR3 reads CASRPSAYTGELFF. The CDR3 coding sequence is TGTGCCAGCAGGCCCAGCGCCTACACCGGGGAGCTGTTTTTT.

This clone has only one observation. The rearrangement uses TRBV9 and TRBJ2-3; D is unresolved. V was cut by 0 bases and J by 2 bases, with 10 bases left in between. Germline V gives CDR1 SGDLS, CDR2 YYNGEE. This CDR3 spans 15 amino acids. In DNA form, the CDR3 reads TGTGCCAGCAGCGTAGCTCCAGGCTACACAGATACGCAGTATTTT. It translates to CASSVAPGYTDTQYF.

CDR3 sequence (DNA): TGTGCCACCAGTGTTCCGGGACTAGCTACAGATACGCAGTATTTT. It yields the protein CATSVPGLATDTQYF. The gene calls are TRBV24-1 and TRBJ2-3, with 9 bases that match TRBD2. J gave up 3 bases and V 5 bases, and 5 bases lay outside the gene matches. The CDR3 runs 15 residues. In germline, CDR1 is KGHDR, CDR2 SFDVKD.

This clone has only a few counts. This chain links TRBV5-6 with TRBJ1-2, with 7 nucleotides matching TRBD1. Germline assignment: CDR1 SGHDT and CDR2 YYEEEE. With V trimmed by 2 bases and J by 2 bases, 6 bases remained unmatched. The CDR3 covers 15 residues. In nucleotides, the CDR3 is TGTGCCAGCAGCTTCCGGGACAGAACCAACTATGGCTACACCTTC. Its protein is CASSFRDRTNYGYTF.

The chain carries TRBV3-1 (or the pseudogene TRBV3-2) and TRBJ1-1, with D possibly TRBD1 on 5 matching bases. Between the trimmed V and J ends, which lost 1 base and 1 base, there was a span of 10 bases. This CDR3 is built from 15 residues. Per germline, CDR1 LGHDT and CDR2 YNNKEL (reference sequence). CDR3 DNA: TGTGCCAGCAGCCAAGGAAGGGGATGGAACACTGAAGCTTTCTTT. The encoded protein is CASSQGRGWNTEAFF.

The J gene is TRBJ2-7, the V gene TRBV6-1; possible D gene TRBD1, 6 bases. The CDR3 has 15 residues. The germline V and J ends were trimmed by 3 bases and 0 bases, with 12 bases remaining between them. Germline CDR1 and CDR2: MNHNS and SASEGT. The CDR3 reads CASSENGRGSYEQYF. Written as DNA, the CDR3 is TGTGCCAGCAGTGAGAACGGCAGGGGCTCCTACGAGCAGTACTTC.

V is TRBV5-6 and J is TRBJ2-1, with 7 nucleotides matching TRBD2. The length of the CDR3 is 15 residues. The V segment lost 0 bases and the J segment 7 bases; nucleotides outside the gene matches: 7. Looked up from germline, CDR1 is SGHDT and CDR2 is YYEEEE. CDR3 sequence: CASSLGRGMRNEQFF. CDR3 nucleotide sequence: TGTGCCAGCAGCTTGGGGCGGGGGATGCGGAATGAGCAGTTCTTC.

The V gene is TRBV6-4, the J gene TRBJ1-4; TRBD1 matches 8 bases. Germline CDR1 MRHNA, CDR2 SNTAGT. The junction had 6 bases not matched to a gene; V was cut back by 4 bases and J by 5 bases. The CDR3 runs 15 residues. CDR3 loop: CASSVSGTGNEKLFF. CDR3 DNA: TGTGCCAGCAGTGTATCCGGGACAGGCAATGAAAAACTGTTTTTT.

A remark on this clone: Germline and junction disagree at one end, which may indicate a read error. The chain couples TRBV3-1 (or the pseudogene TRBV3-2) to TRBJ2-7; TRBD1 might be the D (6 bases). Germline loops: CDR1 LGHDT, CDR2 YNNKEL (reference sequence). The CDR3 totals 12 residues. The CDR3 is CASSQWDTEPYF. In DNA form, the CDR3 reads TGTGCCAGCAGCCAATGGGACACTGAGCCGTACTTC.

This chain connects TRBV10-3 to TRBJ2-1; D is possibly TRBD1 (8 bases). Trimming removed 3 bases at V and 9 bases at J, with 15 bases between. Germline CDR1 reads ENHRY; CDR2 reads SYGVKD. The CDR3 has 14 residues. The CDR3 region has the DNA TGTGCCATCAGTGAACAGGGGGGGATTAGTGAGCAGTTCTTC. Residues: CAISEQGGISEQFF.

The CDR3 sequence is CASSSNSAGQGIGYTF. CDR3 sequence (DNA): TGTGCCAGCAGTTCTAACTCGGCGGGACAGGGTATTGGCTACACCTTC. The chain recombines TRBV6-4 with TRBJ1-2, with 9 nucleotides matching TRBD1. The trim removed 5 bases at V and 7 bases at J, leaving 14 bases unmatched. The CDR3 runs to 16 residues. Germline V gene data show CDR1 as MRHNA and CDR2 as SNTAGT.

The genes are TRBV7-3 and TRBJ2-3; TRBD2 might be the D (6 bases). Germline values: CDR1 SGHTA, CDR2 FQGTGA. Trimming cost V 1 base and J 3 bases, with 8 bases left between them. The CDR3 extends over 14 amino acids. CDR3 nucleotide sequence: TGTGCCAGCAGCTTAATGGGGGGAACAGATACGCAGTATTTT. It translates to CASSLMGGTDTQYF.

This clone was seen a single time. CDR3 loop: CASSRLQGGVSPLHF. CDR3 in DNA: TGTGCCAGCAGCCGGTTACAGGGGGGTGTTTCACCCCTCCACTTT. V gene TRBV3-1 (or the pseudogene TRBV3-2) combines with J gene TRBJ1-6, with 8 bases identical to TRBD1. The length of the CDR3 is 15 residues. The J segment lost 9 bases and the V segment lost 4 bases, leaving 8 bases of the junction unmatched. Germline V gene lookup returns CDR1 LGHDT and CDR2 YNNKEL (reference sequence).

CDR3 DNA sequence: TGTGCCAGCAGCCCGTCGGGACTAGCGGTCGCCGGGGAGCTGTTTTTT. This sequence encodes CASSPSGLAVAGELFF. The chain links TRBV14 to TRBJ2-2; TRBD2 matches 11 bases. CDR3 length equals 16 residues. V trimming: 4 bases; J trimming: 6 bases; junction bases outside the gene matches: 7. Germline V gives CDR1 SGHDN, CDR2 FVKESK.

The rearrangement links TRBV3-1 (or the pseudogene TRBV3-2) to TRBJ1-2; D gene unclear. Per germline, CDR1 LGHDT and CDR2 YNNKEL (reference sequence). V was pared by 6 bases and J by 0 bases, with 5 bases between. The CDR3 spans 12 residues. CDR3 nucleotides: TGTGCCAGCAGACAGACTAACTATGGCTACACCTTC. Residues: CASRQTNYGYTF.